This T cell receptor (beta chain) emerged from a study of blood T cell repertoires in COVID-19. Study information: The origin of the acute and convalescent COVID-19 samples was the United States, Italy and Spain. PBMCs, B-cell-depleted T cells, or T cells were the source of the cDNA or gDNA that made up the material.

Patients of the Seattle cohort, enrolled during active infection, were followed longitudinally. Here immunoSEQ multiplex PCR was the method, and the copy in TCRdb shows in-frame clones only, minus some. The sample shows more than 250,000 clones, just under 90% of them seen only once. The V gene lost 5 bases and the J gene lost 0 bases, with 12 bases spanning the gap. Per germline, CDR1 KGHDR and CDR2 SFDVKD. The CDR3 has 15 amino acids. The origin of this receptor is a woman aged 50 to 60 with COVID-19, enrolled during active disease. Sequenced sample: peripheral blood. The chain recombines TRBV24-1 with TRBJ1-2, with D unclear. The CDR3: CATSGGPRANYGYTF. In nucleotides, the CDR3 is TGTGCCACCAGTGGCGGGCCGAGAGCTAACTATGGCTACACCTTC.